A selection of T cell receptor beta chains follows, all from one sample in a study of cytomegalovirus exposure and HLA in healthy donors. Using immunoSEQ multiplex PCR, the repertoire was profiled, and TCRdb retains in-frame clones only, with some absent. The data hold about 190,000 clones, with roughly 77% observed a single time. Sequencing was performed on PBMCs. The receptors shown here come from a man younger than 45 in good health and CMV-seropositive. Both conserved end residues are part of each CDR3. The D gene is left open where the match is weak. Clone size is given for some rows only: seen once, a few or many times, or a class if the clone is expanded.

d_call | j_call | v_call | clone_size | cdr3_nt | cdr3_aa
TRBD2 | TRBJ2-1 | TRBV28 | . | TGTGCCAGCAGTTCACTAGCGGGAGTCCGCAATGAGCAGTTCTTC | CASSSLAGVRNEQFF
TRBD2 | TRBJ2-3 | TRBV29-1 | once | TGCAGCGTCAAGGTGGTCGGGGGGAGTCGGAGCACAGATACGCAGTATTTT | CSVKVVGGSRSTDTQYF
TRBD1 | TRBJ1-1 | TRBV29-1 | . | TGCAGCGGGGACAGGGGGATAGGAAACACTGAAGCTTTCTTT | CSGDRGIGNTEAFF
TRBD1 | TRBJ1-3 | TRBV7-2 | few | TGTGCCAGCAGCTTACTTACAGGGGGGATCTCTGGAAACACCATATATTTT | CASSLLTGGISGNTIYF
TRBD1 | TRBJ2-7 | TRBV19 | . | TGTGCCAGTAGTACCAAACAGGGGGTCGAGCAGTACTTC | CASSTKQGVEQYF
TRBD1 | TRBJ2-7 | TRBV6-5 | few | TGTGCCAGCAGTTCTCCCGGGACAGGGGTCTACGAGCAGTACTTC | CASSSPGTGVYEQYF
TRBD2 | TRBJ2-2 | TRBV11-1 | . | TGTGCCAGCAGCATCGGGACTAGCGGGATCACCGGGGAGCTGTTTTTT | CASSIGTSGITGELFF
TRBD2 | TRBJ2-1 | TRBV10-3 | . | TGTGCCACGGGAGCGGGAGGCCCTGAGCAGTTCTTC | CATGAGGPEQFF
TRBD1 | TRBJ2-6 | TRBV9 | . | TGTGCCAGCAGCGTAGTGGGGACAGGATTCTCTGGGGCCAACGTCCTGACTTTC | CASSVVGTGFSGANVLTF
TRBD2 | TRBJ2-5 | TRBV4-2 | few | TGTGCCAGCAGCCAAGCGACTAGCGGAGGCGAGACCCAGTACTTC | CASSQATSGGETQYF
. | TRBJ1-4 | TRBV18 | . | TGTGCCAGCTCACCACCTACGGCAGGACATAATGAAAAACTGTTTTTT | CASSPPTAGHNEKLFF
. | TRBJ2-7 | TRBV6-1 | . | TGTGCCAGCAGAGGGGCCTCCTACGAGCAGTACTTC | CASRGASYEQYF
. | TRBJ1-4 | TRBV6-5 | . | TGTGCCAGCAGAAGACAGACAACTAATGAAAAACTGTTTTTT | CASRRQTTNEKLFF
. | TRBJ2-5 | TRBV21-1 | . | TGTGCCAGCATCAGGGGACTAGCGGCGTACCAAGAGACCCAGTACTTC | CASIRGLAAYQETQYF
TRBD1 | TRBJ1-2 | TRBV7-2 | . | TGTGCCAGCAGCTGGAGGGACAGGGGCCCCTATGGCTACACCTTC | CASSWRDRGPYGYTF
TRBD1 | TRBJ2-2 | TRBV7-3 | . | TGTTCCAGCAGCCTAGACAGGGTATCGAACACCGGGGAGCTGTTTTTT | CSSSLDRVSNTGELFF
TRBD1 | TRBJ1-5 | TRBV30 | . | TGTGCCTGGGTGGAAGTGCCGGGACAGGTCTACCTTAGCAATCAGCCCCAGCATTTT | CAWVEVPGQVYLSNQPQHF
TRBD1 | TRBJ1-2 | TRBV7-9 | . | TGTGCCAGCAGCTCGGGACAGGAGAGGGGCTACACCTTC | CASSSGQERGYTF
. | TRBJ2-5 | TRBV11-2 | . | TGTGCCAGCAGCTTAGCATTCCAAGAGACCCAGTACTTC | CASSLAFQETQYF
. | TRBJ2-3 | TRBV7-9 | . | TGTGCCAGCAGCTTAGGCCCGTCTAGCATGAATACGCAGTATTTT | CASSLGPSSMNTQYF
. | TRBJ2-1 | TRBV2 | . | TGTGCCAGCAGTGTCCTCCAGGAGCAGTTCTTC | CASSVLQEQFF
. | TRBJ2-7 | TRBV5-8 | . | TGTGCCAGCAGAACCTTCGGGGGGCTAAGCTACGAGCAGTACTTC | CASRTFGGLSYEQYF
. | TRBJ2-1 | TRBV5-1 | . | TGCGCCAGCAGCTTGGTAGGCCCCGGGAATGAGCAGTTCTTC | CASSLVGPGNEQFF
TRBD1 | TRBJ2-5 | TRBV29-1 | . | TGCAGCGTTCGAGGGACAGAAGAGACCCAGTACTTC | CSVRGTEETQYF
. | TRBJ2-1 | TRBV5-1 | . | TGCGCCAGCAGCTTGGATATCTACAATGAGCAGTTCTTC | CASSLDIYNEQFF
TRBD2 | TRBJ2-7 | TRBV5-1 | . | TGCGCCAGCAGCCGCCTGACTAGCGGGAGGACGGACGAGCAGTACTTC | CASSRLTSGRTDEQYF
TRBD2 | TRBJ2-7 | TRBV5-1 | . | TGCGCCAGCAGCCCCAATCCCGGGACTAGCGGGCGCGCTCACGAGCAGTACTTC | CASSPNPGTSGRAHEQYF
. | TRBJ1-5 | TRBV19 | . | TGTGCCAGTAGTATGGACAGTGATCAGCCCCAGCATTTT | CASSMDSDQPQHF
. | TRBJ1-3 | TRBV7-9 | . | TGTTCCAGCAGCCCCCGGAACACCATATATTTT | CSSSPRNTIYF
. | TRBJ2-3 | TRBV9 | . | TGTGCCAGCAGCCGACGGGGAGTTGCGGTGGGCACAGATACGCAGTATTTT | CASSRRGVAVGTDTQYF
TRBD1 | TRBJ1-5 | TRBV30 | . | TGTGCCTGCGCGACAGGGGGTAGCAATCAGCCCCAGCATTTT | CACATGGSNQPQHF
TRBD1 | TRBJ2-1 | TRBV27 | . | TGTGCCAGCAGTTCCACCCATACGGTCGGGACAGGGCACTATTTGTTGTTCTTC | CASSSTHTVGTGHYLLFF
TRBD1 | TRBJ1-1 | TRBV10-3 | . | TGTGCCATCCAAGGAACAGGGGGGAACACTGAAGCTTTCTTT | CAIQGTGGNTEAFF
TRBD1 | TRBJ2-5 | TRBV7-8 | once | TGTGCCAGCCGGGATTGGGGACAGGGGCAGTTCTTGGAGACCCAGTACTTC | CASRDWGQGQFLETQYF
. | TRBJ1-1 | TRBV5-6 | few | TGTGCCAGCAGCTTGTCGTACGGTGAAGCTTTCTTT | CASSLSYGEAFF
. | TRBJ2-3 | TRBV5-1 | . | TGCGCCAGCAGCGCCCCTAGCGTAGATACGCAGTATTTT | CASSAPSVDTQYF
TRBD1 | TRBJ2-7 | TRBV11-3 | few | TGTGCCAGCAGCCAAGGACAGGCCGCCTCCTACGAGCAGTACTTC | CASSQGQAASYEQYF
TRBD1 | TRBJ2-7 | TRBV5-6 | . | TGTGCCAGCAGATTGGAGGGACAGGGATTCGACGAGCAGTACTTC | CASRLEGQGFDEQYF
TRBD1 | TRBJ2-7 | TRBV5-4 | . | TGTGCCAGCAGCTTGCCCCCGGGACAGGGGGCCTACGAGCAGTACTTC | CASSLPPGQGAYEQYF
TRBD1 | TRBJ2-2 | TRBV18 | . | TGTGCCAGCTCGGCTGGGACAGGGGGCACCGGGGAGCTGTTTTTT | CASSAGTGGTGELFF
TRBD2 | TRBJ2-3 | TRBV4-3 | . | TGCGCCAGCAGCCCTTCCAGCGGGGGGCTGAGCACAGATACGCAGTATTTT | CASSPSSGGLSTDTQYF
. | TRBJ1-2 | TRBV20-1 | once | TGCAGTGCCCGAGCAATCTATGGCTACACCTTC | CSARAIYGYTF
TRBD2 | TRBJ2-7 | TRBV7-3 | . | TGTGCCAGCAGCCCGGGGACTAGCGGGATCTACGAGCAGTACTTC | CASSPGTSGIYEQYF
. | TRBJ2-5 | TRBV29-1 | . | TGCAGCGTTGACGACGGTTTGAGGGAGACCCAGTACTTC | CSVDDGLRETQYF
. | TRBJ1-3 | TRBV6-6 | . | TGTGCCAGCAGTTACGAAGCCGTACTCTCTGGAAACACCATATATTTT | CASSYEAVLSGNTIYF
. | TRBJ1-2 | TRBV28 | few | TGTGCCAGCAGTTTGCAGGAGGATAAGGGCTACACCTTC | CASSLQEDKGYTF
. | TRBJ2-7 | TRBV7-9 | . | TGTTCCAGCAGCCCAGGATGGGAGCAGTACTTC | CSSSPGWEQYF
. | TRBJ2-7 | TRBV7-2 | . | TGTGCCAGCAGCTTGGGGCCGGTCGAGCAGTACTTC | CASSLGPVEQYF
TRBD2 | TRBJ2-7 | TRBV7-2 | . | TGTGCCAGCAGCCCCGGGGCTAGCGGGAGGTTAGACGAGCAGTACTTC | CASSPGASGRLDEQYF
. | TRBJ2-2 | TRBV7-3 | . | TGTGCCAGCAGTTCCCCAGTATACACCGGGGAGCTGTTTTTT | CASSSPVYTGELFF
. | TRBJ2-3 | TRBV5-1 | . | TGCGCCAGCAGCTTGGAGCAGGCTGCCCTAGATACGCAGTATTTT | CASSLEQAALDTQYF
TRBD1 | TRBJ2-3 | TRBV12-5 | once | TGTGCTAGTGGTTTGGGGACAGGGTGGAATACGCAGTATTTT | CASGLGTGWNTQYF
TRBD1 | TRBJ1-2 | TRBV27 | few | TGTGCCAGCAGTTCCGGGACAGGGGCATATGGCTACACCTTC | CASSSGTGAYGYTF
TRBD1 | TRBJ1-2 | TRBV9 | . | TGTGCCAGCAGCAACCCGGGACAGGGGGATGGCTACACCTTC | CASSNPGQGDGYTF
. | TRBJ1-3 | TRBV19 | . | TGTGCCAGTAGTAAGTTGACATCTGGAAACACCATATATTTT | CASSKLTSGNTIYF
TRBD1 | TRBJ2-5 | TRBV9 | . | TGTGCCAGCAGCCCCCGGACAGGGGGAGGCCAAGAGACCCAGTACTTC | CASSPRTGGGQETQYF
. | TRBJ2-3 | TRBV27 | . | TGTGCCAGCAGTCCTGGACTATTGGAGTATTTT | CASSPGLLEYF
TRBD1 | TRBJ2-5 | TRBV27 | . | TGTGCCAGCAGTCCGTACGGACAGGGGAATATTTACTTC | CASSPYGQGNIYF
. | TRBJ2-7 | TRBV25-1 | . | TGTGCCAGCAGCTCCCTGGGGGGGACATTAGGCTACGAGCAGTACTTC | CASSSLGGTLGYEQYF
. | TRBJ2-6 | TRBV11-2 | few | TGTGCCAGCAGCTCTACAGGGTTTTCAGGGGCCAACGTCCTGACTTTC | CASSSTGFSGANVLTF